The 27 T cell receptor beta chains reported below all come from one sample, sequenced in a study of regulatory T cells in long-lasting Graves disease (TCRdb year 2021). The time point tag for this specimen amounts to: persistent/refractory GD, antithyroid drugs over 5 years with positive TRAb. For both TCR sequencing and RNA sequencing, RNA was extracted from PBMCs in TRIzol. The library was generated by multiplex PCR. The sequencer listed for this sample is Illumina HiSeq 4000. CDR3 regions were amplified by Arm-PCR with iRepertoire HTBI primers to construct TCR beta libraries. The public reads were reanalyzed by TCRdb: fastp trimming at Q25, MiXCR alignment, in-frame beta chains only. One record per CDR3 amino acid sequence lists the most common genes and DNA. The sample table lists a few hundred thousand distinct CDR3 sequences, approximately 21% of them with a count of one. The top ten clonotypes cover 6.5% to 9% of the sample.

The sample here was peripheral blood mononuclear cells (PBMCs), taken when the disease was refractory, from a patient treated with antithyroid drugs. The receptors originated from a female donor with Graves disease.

The CDR3 DNA is TGTGCCAGCAGTCATGTTGCGCTTGGACTAGCGGGACTGGAAGTCTACGAGCAGTACTTC. Translation gives CASSHVALGLAGLEVYEQYF. The V and J genes are TRBV6-1 and TRBJ2-7; 12 nucleotides line up with TRBD2. The ends lost 5 bases at V and 3 bases at J; junction bases unmatched: 20. This CDR3 is built from 20 residues. Germline loops: CDR1 MNHNS, CDR2 SASEGT.

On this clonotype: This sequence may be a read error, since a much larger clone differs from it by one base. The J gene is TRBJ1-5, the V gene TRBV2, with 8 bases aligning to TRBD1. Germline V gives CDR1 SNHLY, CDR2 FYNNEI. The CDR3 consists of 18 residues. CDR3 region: CASSEAGDRIYSDQPQHF. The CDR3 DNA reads TGTGCCAGCAGTGAAGCGGGGGACAGGATTTATAGCGATCAGCCCCAGCATTTT.

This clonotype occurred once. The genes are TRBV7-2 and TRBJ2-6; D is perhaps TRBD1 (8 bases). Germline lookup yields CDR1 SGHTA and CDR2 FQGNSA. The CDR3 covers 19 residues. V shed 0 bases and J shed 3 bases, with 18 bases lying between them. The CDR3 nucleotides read TGTGCCAGCAGCTTAGCGGGGGGGACAGGCCCCCATGGGGCCAACGTCCTGACTTTC. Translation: CASSLAGGTGPHGANVLTF. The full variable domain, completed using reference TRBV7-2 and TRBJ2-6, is GAGVSQSPSNKVTEKGKDVELRCDPISGHTALYWYRQSLGQGLEFLIYFQGNSAPDKSGLPSDRFSAERTGGSVSTLTIQRTQQEDSAVYLCASSLAGGTGPHGANVLTFGAGSRLTVL.

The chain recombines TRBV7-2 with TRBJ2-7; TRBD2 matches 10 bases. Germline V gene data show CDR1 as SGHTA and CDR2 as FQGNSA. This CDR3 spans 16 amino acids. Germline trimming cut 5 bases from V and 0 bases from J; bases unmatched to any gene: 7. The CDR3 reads CASSRTSGVSSYEQYF. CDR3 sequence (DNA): TGTGCCAGCAGCCGCACTAGCGGGGTTAGCTCCTACGAGCAGTACTTC. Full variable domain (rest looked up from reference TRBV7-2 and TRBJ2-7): GAGVSQSPSNKVTEKGKDVELRCDPISGHTALYWYRQSLGQGLEFLIYFQGNSAPDKSGLPSDRFSAERTGGSVSTLTIQRTQQEDSAVYLCASSRTSGVSSYEQYFGPGTRLTVT.

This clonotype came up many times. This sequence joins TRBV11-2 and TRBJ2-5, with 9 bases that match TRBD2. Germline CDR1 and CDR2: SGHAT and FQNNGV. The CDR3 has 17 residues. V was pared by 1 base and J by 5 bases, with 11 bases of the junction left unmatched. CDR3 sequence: CASSLGQSGRSRETQYF. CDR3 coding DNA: TGTGCCAGCAGCTTAGGGCAGAGCGGGAGGTCCCGGGAGACCCAGTACTTC.

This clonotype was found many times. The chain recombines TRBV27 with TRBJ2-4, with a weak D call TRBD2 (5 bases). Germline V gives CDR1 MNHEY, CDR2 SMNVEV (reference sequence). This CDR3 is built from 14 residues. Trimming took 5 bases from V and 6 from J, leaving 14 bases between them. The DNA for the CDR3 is TGTGCCAGCAGTCCCCTGAGGGTTGGAAACATTCAGTACTTC. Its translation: CASSPLRVGNIQYF.

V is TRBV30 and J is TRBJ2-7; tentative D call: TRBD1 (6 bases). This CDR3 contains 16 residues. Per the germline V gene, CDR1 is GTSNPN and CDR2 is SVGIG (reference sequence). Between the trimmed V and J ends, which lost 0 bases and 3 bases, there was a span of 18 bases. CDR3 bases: TGTGCCTGGAGTGTTACCACAGGGCGTCCAGACTACGAGCAGTACTTC. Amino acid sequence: CAWSVTTGRPDYEQYF.

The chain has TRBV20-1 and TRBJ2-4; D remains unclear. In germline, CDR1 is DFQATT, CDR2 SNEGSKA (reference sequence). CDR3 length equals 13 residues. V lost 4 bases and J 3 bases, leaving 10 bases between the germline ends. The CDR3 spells CSATQGSKNIQYF. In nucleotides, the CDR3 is TGCAGTGCTACTCAAGGTAGCAAAAACATTCAGTACTTC.

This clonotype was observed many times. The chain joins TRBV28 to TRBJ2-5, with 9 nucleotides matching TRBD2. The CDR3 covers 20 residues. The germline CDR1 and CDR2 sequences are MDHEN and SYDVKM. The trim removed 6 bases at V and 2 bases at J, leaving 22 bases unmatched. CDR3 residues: CASSLILGGLAGRRQETQYF. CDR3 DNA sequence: TGTGCCAGCAGCTTAATTTTAGGGGGGCTAGCGGGAAGGAGGCAAGAGACCCAGTACTTC.

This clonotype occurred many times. This CDR3 is CASSGWTGGEDYGYTF. The CDR3 nucleotides are TGTGCCAGCAGCGGCTGGACAGGGGGCGAGGACTATGGCTACACCTTC. This chain uses TRBV9 with TRBJ1-2, with 11 bases lining up with TRBD1. V was clipped by 3 bases and J by 3 bases; unmatched bases: 7. Germline CDR1 SGDLS, CDR2 YYNGEE. The CDR3 length is 16 residues.

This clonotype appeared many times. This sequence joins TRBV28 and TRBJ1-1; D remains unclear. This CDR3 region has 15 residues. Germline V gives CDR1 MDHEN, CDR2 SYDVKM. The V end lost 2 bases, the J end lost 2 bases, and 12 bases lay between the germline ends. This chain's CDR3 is CASSLEGPRNTEAFF. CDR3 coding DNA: TGTGCCAGCAGTTTAGAAGGACCGAGAAACACTGAAGCTTTCTTT.

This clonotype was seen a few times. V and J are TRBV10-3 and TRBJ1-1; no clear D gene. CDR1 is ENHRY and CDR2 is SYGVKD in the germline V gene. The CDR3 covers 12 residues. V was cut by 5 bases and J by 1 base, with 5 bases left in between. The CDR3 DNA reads TGTGCCATCAGTACCTCGAACACTGAAGCTTTCTTT. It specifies CAISTSNTEAFF.

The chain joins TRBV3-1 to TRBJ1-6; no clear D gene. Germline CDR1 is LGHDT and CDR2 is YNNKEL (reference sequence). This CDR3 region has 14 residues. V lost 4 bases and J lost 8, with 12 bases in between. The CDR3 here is CASSLRTGYSPLHF. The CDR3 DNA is TGTGCCAGCAGCCTGAGGACGGGGTATTCACCCCTCCACTTT.

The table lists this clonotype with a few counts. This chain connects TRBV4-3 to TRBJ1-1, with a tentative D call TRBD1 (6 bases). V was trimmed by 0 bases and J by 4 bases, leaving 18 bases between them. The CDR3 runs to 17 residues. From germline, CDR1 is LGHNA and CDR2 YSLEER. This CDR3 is CASSQDQRQAVGTEAFF. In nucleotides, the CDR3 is TGCGCCAGCAGCCAAGATCAAAGACAGGCGGTCGGCACTGAAGCTTTCTTT.

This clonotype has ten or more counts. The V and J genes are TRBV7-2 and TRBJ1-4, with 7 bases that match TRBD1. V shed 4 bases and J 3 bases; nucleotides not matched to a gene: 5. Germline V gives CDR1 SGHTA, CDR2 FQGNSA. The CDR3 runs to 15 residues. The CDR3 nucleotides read TGTGCCAGCAGCTCTAGTGGACAGGCTAATGAAAAACTGTTTTTT. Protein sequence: CASSSSGQANEKLFF.

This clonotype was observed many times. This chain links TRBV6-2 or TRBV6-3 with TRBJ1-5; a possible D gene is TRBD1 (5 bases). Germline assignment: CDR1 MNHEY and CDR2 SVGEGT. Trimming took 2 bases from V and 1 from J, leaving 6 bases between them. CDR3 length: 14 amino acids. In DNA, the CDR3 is TGTGCCAGCAGTTACGGGGGAAGCAATCAGCCCCAGCATTTT. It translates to CASSYGGSNQPQHF.

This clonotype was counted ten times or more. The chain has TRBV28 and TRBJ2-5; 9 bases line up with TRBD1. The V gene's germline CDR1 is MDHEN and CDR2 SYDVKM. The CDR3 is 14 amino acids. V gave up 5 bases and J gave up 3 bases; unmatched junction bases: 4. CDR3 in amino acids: CASSKGDREETQYF. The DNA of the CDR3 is TGTGCCAGCAGTAAAGGGGACAGGGAAGAGACCCAGTACTTC. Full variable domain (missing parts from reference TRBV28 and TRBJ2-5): DVKVTQSSRYLVKRTGEKVFLECVQDMDHENMFWYRQDPGLGLRLIYFSYDVKMKEKGDIPEGYSVSREKKERFSLILESASTNQTSMYLCASSKGDREETQYFGPGTRLLVL.

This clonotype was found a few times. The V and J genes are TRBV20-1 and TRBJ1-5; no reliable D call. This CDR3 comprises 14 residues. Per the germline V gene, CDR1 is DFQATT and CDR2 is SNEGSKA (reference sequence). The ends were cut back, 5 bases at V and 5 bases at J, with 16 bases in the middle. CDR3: CSALALGFDQPQHF. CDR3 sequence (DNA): TGCAGTGCTCTGGCTCTCGGATTCGATCAGCCCCAGCATTTT.

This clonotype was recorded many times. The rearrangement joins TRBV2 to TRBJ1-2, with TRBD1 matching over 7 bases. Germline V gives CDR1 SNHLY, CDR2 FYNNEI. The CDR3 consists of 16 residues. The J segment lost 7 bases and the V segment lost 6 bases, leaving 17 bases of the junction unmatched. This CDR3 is CASRDLEGAIRTGYTF. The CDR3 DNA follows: TGTGCCAGCAGGGATTTGGAGGGGGCCATCCGGACTGGCTACACCTTC.

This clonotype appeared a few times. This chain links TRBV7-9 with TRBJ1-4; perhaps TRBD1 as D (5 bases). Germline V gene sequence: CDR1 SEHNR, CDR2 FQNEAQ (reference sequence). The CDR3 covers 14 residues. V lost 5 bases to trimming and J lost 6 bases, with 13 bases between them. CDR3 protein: CASSPGGGDEKLFF. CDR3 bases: TGTGCCAGCAGCCCCGGTGGGGGGGATGAAAAACTGTTTTTT.

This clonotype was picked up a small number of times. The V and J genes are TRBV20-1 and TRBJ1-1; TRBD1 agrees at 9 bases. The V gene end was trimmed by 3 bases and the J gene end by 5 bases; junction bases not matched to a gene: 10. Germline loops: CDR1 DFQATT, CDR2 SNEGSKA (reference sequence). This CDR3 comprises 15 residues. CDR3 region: CSASNPGQGETEAFF. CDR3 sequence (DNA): TGCAGTGCTAGTAATCCGGGACAGGGAGAAACTGAAGCTTTCTTT.

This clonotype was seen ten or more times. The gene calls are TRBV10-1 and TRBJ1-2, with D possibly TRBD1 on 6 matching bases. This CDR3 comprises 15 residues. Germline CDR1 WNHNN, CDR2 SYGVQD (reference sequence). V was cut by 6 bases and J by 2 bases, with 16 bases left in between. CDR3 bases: TGCGCCAGCAGCAAACGGGACAACTCGAACTATGGCTACACCTTC. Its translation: CASSKRDNSNYGYTF.

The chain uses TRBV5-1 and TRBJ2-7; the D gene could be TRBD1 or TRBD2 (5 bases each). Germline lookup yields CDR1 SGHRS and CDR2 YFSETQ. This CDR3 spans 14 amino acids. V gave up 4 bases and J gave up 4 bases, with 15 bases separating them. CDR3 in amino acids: CASSATGTVYEQYF. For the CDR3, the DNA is TGCGCCAGCAGCGCCACCGGGACCGTGTACGAGCAGTACTTC. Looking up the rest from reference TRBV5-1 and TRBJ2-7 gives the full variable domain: KAGVTQTPRYLIKTRGQQVTLSCSPISGHRSVSWYQQTPGQGLQFLFEYFSETQRNKGNFPGRFSGRQFSNSRSEMNVSTLELGDSALYLCASSATGTVYEQYFGPGTRLTVT.

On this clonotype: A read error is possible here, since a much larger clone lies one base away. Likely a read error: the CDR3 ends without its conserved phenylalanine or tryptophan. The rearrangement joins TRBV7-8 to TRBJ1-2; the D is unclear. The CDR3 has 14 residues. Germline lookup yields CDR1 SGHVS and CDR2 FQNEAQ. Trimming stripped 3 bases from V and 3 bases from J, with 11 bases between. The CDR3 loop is CASSFATGDYGYTL. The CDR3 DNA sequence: TGTGCCAGCAGCTTCGCAACCGGGGACTATGGCTACACCCTC.

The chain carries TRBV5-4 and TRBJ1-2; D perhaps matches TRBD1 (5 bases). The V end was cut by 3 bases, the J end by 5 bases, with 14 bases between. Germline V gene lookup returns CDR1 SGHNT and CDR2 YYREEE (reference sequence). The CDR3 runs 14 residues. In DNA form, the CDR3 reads TGTGCCAGCAGCTCCACCGGGACCGAGTATGGCTACACCTTC. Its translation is CASSSTGTEYGYTF.

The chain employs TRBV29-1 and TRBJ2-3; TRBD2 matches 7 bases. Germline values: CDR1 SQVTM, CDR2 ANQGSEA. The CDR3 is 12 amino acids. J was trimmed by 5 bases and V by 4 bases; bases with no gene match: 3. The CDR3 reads CSVASGGDTQYF. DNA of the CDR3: TGCAGCGTTGCCTCGGGGGGAGATACGCAGTATTTT.

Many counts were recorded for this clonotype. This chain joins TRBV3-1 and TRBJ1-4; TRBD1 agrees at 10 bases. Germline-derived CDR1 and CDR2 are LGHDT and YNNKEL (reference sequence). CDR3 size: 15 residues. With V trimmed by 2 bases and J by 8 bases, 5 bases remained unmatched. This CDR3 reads CASSQLTGGFEKLFF. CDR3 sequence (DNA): TGTGCCAGCAGCCAATTGACAGGGGGCTTCGAAAAACTGTTTTTT.